One and the same sample provided the 24 T cell receptor beta chains below, sequenced in a study of cytomegalovirus exposure and HLA in healthy donors. In the PCR, 60 Vbeta and 13 Jbeta primers were used. The data were produced by immunoSEQ multiplex PCR, yet TCRdb's version contains in-frame clones alone and is incomplete. The table lists some 130,000 clones, roughly four fifths of them singletons, with 7.3% in the top ten. The specimen sequenced was PBMCs. These TCRs come from a male donor in good health and CMV-seronegative.

This clone has a handful of counts. The genes are TRBV7-2 and TRBJ2-7; possible D gene TRBD2, 6 bases. CDR1 SGHTA and CDR2 FQGNSA come from the germline V gene. Trimming pared 2 bases from V and 3 bases from J, leaving 17 bases between. The CDR3 is made up of 16 amino acids. The CDR3 DNA reads TGTGCCAGCAGCTTAACCCGACTAGGACAAGGCTACGAGCAGTACTTC. Residues: CASSLTRLGQGYEQYF.

The chain joins TRBV13 to TRBJ2-1; D not resolved. Trimming stripped 0 bases from V and 4 bases from J, with 7 bases between. Germline CDR1 reads PRHDT; CDR2 reads FYEKMQ (reference sequence). The CDR3 has 14 amino acids. The CDR3 here is CASSLGDLYNEQFF. The DNA of the CDR3 is TGTGCCAGCAGCTTAGGCGACTTATACAATGAGCAGTTCTTC. The entire variable domain, with the rest obtained from reference TRBV13 and TRBJ2-1, is as follows: AAGVIQSPRHLIKEKRETATLKCYPIPRHDTVYWYQQGPGQDPQFLISFYEKMQSDKGSIPDRFSAQQFSDYHSELNMSSLELGDSALYFCASSLGDLYNEQFFGPGTRLTVL.

This clone occurred a few times. The J gene is TRBJ2-1, the V gene TRBV19; maybe TRBD2 (5 bases). The germline V gene has CDR1 LNHDA and CDR2 SQIVND (reference sequence). The CDR3 has 13 residues. The germline V and J ends were trimmed by 5 bases and 13 bases, with 18 bases remaining between them. The CDR3 sequence is CASSRGLGQHQFF. The CDR3, as DNA: TGTGCCAGTAGTCGCGGACTCGGGCAACACCAGTTCTTC. Combining the CDR3 with reference TRBV19 and TRBJ2-1 gives the whole variable domain DGGITQSPKYLFRKEGQNVTLSCEQNLNHDAMYWYRQDPGQGLRLIYYSQIVNDFQKGDIAEGYSVSREKKESFPLTVTSAQKNPTAFYLCASSRGLGQHQFFGPGTRLTVL.

The chain combines TRBV6-5 with TRBJ1-6; tentative D call: TRBD1 (6 bases). Deletions cut 6 bases from V and 10 bases from J, with 13 bases between. CDR1 and CDR2 from the germline V gene are MNHEY and SVGAGI. This CDR3 is 13 amino acids long. CDR3 in amino acids: CASSRGQPSPLHF. The CDR3 region has the DNA TGTGCCAGCAGCCGAGGACAGCCGTCACCCCTCCACTTT.

The chain combines TRBV2 with TRBJ2-2, with 11 nucleotides matching TRBD2. Looked up from germline, CDR1 is SNHLY and CDR2 is FYNNEI. V lost 4 bases and J lost 1; bases outside the gene matches: 2. This CDR3 is built from 16 residues. The DNA of the CDR3 is TGTGCCAGCAGTGGACTAGCGGGGAGGAACACCGGGGAGCTGTTTTTT. This codes for CASSGLAGRNTGELFF.

The chain links TRBV7-9 to TRBJ1-2; TRBD1 matches 7 bases. Germline values: CDR1 SEHNR, CDR2 FQNEAQ (reference sequence). V gave up 1 base and J gave up 8 bases; unmatched junction bases: 4. The CDR3 covers 13 residues. The CDR3 loop is CASSLETGNGYTF. For the CDR3, the DNA is TGTGCCAGCAGCTTAGAGACAGGGAACGGCTACACCTTC.

The count of this clone is one. Distinct nucleotide sequences in the sample also encode this CDR3. The chain carries TRBV18 and TRBJ2-5, with D tentatively TRBD1 (6 bases). The CDR3 loop spans 13 amino acids. Trimming stripped 3 bases from V and 2 bases from J, with 7 bases between. Germline values: CDR1 KGHSH, CDR2 LQKENI. CDR3 sequence (DNA): TGTGCCAGCTCACCTGGACAGCAAGAGACCCAGTACTTC. Amino acids: CASSPGQQETQYF.

This clone appeared a single time. The chain couples TRBV11-2 to TRBJ2-7; possibly TRBD1 for D (5 bases). Germline V gene lookup returns CDR1 SGHAT and CDR2 FQNNGV. V lost 5 bases and J 5 bases, leaving 22 bases between the germline ends. This CDR3 is 16 amino acids long. CDR3 in DNA: TGTGCCAGCAGCGTTGTGGGGCGGTGGTGGCGAAACGAGCAGTACTTC. It encodes CASSVVGRWWRNEQYF.

CDR3 amino acids: CASSAIQGATDTQYF. The CDR3 DNA is TGTGCCAGCAGTGCCATACAGGGGGCAACAGATACGCAGTATTTT. V usage is TRBV27 and J usage is TRBJ2-3; 9 bases fit TRBD1. This CDR3 has 15 amino acids. Per germline, CDR1 MNHEY and CDR2 SMNVEV (reference sequence). V lost 5 bases, J lost 3 bases, and 6 bases stayed unmatched.

The chain couples TRBV4-1 to TRBJ1-3, with D perhaps matching TRBD1 (6 bases). V dropped 1 base and J dropped 0 bases, with 10 bases sitting between them. The CDR3 loop spans 16 amino acids. Germline CDR1 MGHRA, CDR2 YSYEKL. The DNA of the CDR3 is TGCGCCAGCAGCCAAGCAGACAGGTTCTCTGGAAACACCATATATTTT. As protein: CASSQADRFSGNTIYF.

The chain is built from TRBV5-1 and TRBJ2-3, with 9 bases lining up with TRBD1. CDR3 length equals 15 residues. Per the germline V gene, CDR1 is SGHRS and CDR2 is YFSETQ. With V trimmed by 0 bases and J by 6 bases, 5 bases remained unmatched. CDR3 residues: CASSLVWDRDDTQYF. CDR3 nucleotide sequence: TGCGCCAGCAGCTTGGTTTGGGACAGGGACGATACGCAGTATTTT.

The V and J genes are TRBV19 and TRBJ1-6; the D is unclear. V was pared by 3 bases and J by 7 bases, with 10 bases between. Germline CDR1 reads LNHDA; CDR2 reads SQIVND (reference sequence). This CDR3 is 14 amino acids long. This CDR3 is CASSIPRGNSPLHF. CDR3 DNA: TGTGCCAGTAGTATCCCTCGCGGGAATTCACCCCTCCACTTT.

The J gene is TRBJ2-5, the V gene TRBV9; 13 bases fit TRBD2. V shed 0 bases, J shed 3 bases, and the junction held 5 bases outside the gene matches. CDR3 size: 17 residues. CDR1 SGDLS and CDR2 YYNGEE come from the germline V gene. The CDR3 sequence is CASSVAPGLAGKETQYF. In DNA form, the CDR3 reads TGTGCCAGCAGCGTAGCCCCGGGACTAGCGGGGAAAGAGACCCAGTACTTC.

The chain has TRBV5-4 and TRBJ1-2, with D unresolved. Germline lookup yields CDR1 SGHNT and CDR2 YYREEE (reference sequence). Trimming pared 1 base from V and 3 bases from J, leaving 7 bases between. The CDR3 has 13 amino acids. This chain's CDR3 is CASSLWTYYGYTF. The CDR3 DNA reads TGTGCCAGCAGCTTGTGGACTTACTATGGCTACACCTTC. The full variable domain, its missing parts supplied by reference TRBV5-4 and TRBJ1-2, is ETGVTQSPTHLIKTRGQQVTLRCSSQSGHNTVSWYQQALGQGPQFIFQYYREEENGRGNFPPRFSGLQFPNYSSELNVNALELDDSALYLCASSLWTYYGYTFGSGTRLTVV.

The chain carries TRBV4-2 and TRBJ1-2; D perhaps matches TRBD1 (5 bases). CDR1 is LGHNA, CDR2 YNFKEQ, per germline. CDR3 length: 13 residues. The V end lost 5 bases, the J end lost 8 bases, and 15 bases lay between the germline ends. This CDR3 is CASSSSGPQGYTF. The CDR3 DNA reads TGTGCCAGCAGCTCATCAGGGCCGCAGGGCTACACCTTC.

This clone was counted between two and nine times. The rearrangement links TRBV7-2 to TRBJ2-7; D is uncertain. The V gene's germline CDR1 is SGHTA and CDR2 FQGNSA. This CDR3 spans 12 amino acids. Trimming cost V 3 bases and J 3 bases, with 6 bases left between them. CDR3 coding DNA: TGTGCCAGCAGCTTCCAGTACTACGAGCAGTACTTC. Amino acid sequence: CASSFQYYEQYF.

The chain combines TRBV27 with TRBJ2-1; D is ambiguous. The CDR3 length is 16 residues. The germline gives CDR1 MNHEY, CDR2 SMNVEV (reference sequence). Trimming took off 2 bases at V and 4 bases at J, with 15 bases between the two ends. CDR3 DNA: TGTGCCAGCAGTTTACTTCCCCTTAGTGATTACAATGAGCAGTTCTTC. Protein product: CASSLLPLSDYNEQFF.

The sample holds a few counts of this clone. The J gene is TRBJ2-7, the V gene TRBV11-2; 10 bases line up with TRBD1. This CDR3 contains 14 residues. Unmatched junction bases numbered 5, after V lost 5 bases and J lost 4 bases. The germline V gene encodes CDR1 SGHAT and CDR2 FQNNGV. CDR3 amino acids: CASSQGQGFYEQYF. DNA of the CDR3: TGTGCCAGCAGCCAGGGACAGGGGTTTTACGAGCAGTACTTC.

This clone was counted once. The rearrangement joins TRBV9 to TRBJ2-7; the D gene is possibly TRBD2 (6 bases). Germline CDR1 is SGDLS and CDR2 is YYNGEE. The CDR3 loop spans 15 amino acids. V lost 0 bases to trimming and J lost 3 bases, with 13 bases between them. In nucleotides, the CDR3 is TGTGCCAGCAGCGTAGGGTCTAGCGTAGGCTACGAGCAGTACTTC. It yields the protein CASSVGSSVGYEQYF. The complete variable domain, with remaining parts taken from reference TRBV9 and TRBJ2-7, reads DSGVTQTPKHLITATGQRVTLRCSPRSGDLSVYWYQQSLDQGLQFLIQYYNGEERAKGNILERFSAQQFPDLHSELNLSSLELGDSALYFCASSVGSSVGYEQYFGPGTRLTVT.

V gene TRBV10-2 combines with J gene TRBJ2-1, with 8 bases matching TRBD2. The ends lost 4 bases at V and 6 bases at J; junction bases unmatched: 26. This CDR3 contains 21 residues. The germline V gene has CDR1 WSHSY and CDR2 SAAADI. In nucleotides, the CDR3 is TGCGCCAGCAGTGTTTTTACGTTTTGTTGTGTGACTAGCGAGCCGCGCAATGAGCAGTTCTTC. Its translation is CASSVFTFCCVTSEPRNEQFF.

The chain joins TRBV28 to TRBJ2-7; no clear D. The CDR3 length is 14 residues. Germline V lookup: CDR1 MDHEN, CDR2 SYDVKM. The ends were cut back, 6 bases at V and 3 bases at J, with 15 bases in the middle. CDR3 sequence: CASSPHRPGYEQYF. The CDR3 coding sequence is TGTGCCAGCAGCCCTCACCGTCCGGGCTACGAGCAGTACTTC. Combining the CDR3 with reference TRBV28 and TRBJ2-7 gives the whole variable domain DVKVTQSSRYLVKRTGEKVFLECVQDMDHENMFWYRQDPGLGLRLIYFSYDVKMKEKGDIPEGYSVSREKKERFSLILESASTNQTSMYLCASSPHRPGYEQYFGPGTRLTVT.

The V and J genes are TRBV6-1 and TRBJ2-3, with no clear D. Germline-derived CDR1 and CDR2 are MNHNS and SASEGT. The germline V and J ends were trimmed by 5 bases and 2 bases, with 8 bases remaining between them. This CDR3 contains 13 residues. DNA of the CDR3: TGTGCCAGCAGTAAACAGAACACAGATACGCAGTATTTT. As protein: CASSKQNTDTQYF.

The rearrangement joins TRBV27 to TRBJ2-7; 10 nucleotides align to TRBD1. The V segment lost 5 bases and the J segment 0 bases; nucleotides outside the gene matches: 4. Germline V gene lookup returns CDR1 MNHEY and CDR2 SMNVEV (reference sequence). The CDR3 extends over 15 amino acids. CDR3 DNA: TGTGCCAGCAGTCCGGGACAGGGGATCTCCTACGAGCAGTACTTC. Translated: CASSPGQGISYEQYF.

The V gene is TRBV29-1, the J gene TRBJ1-1; D is unresolved. Deletions cut 7 bases from V and 1 base from J, with 16 bases between. The CDR3 loop spans 14 amino acids. Germline lookup yields CDR1 SQVTM and CDR2 ANQGSEA. The CDR3 sequence is CSAREAGGNTEAFF. The CDR3 DNA is TGCAGCGCCCGCGAGGCGGGAGGGAACACTGAAGCTTTCTTT.